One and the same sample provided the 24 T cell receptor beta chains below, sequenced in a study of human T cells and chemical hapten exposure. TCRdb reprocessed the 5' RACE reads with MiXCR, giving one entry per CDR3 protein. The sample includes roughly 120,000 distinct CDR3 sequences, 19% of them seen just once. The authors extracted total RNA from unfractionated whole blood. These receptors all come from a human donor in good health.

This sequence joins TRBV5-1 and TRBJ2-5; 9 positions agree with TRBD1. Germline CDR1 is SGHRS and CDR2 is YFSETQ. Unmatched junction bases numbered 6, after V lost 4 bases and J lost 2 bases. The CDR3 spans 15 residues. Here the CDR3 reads CASSHGQGIQETQYF. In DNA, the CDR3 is TGCGCCAGCAGCCATGGACAGGGGATACAAGAGACCCAGTACTTC.

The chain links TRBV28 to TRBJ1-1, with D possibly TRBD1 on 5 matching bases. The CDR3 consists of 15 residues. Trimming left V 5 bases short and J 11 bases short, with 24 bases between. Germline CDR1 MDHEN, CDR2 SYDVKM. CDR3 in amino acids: CASSPPWDSSIRAFF. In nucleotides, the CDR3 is TGTGCCAGCAGTCCTCCTTGGGACTCGTCCATTAGGGCTTTCTTT.

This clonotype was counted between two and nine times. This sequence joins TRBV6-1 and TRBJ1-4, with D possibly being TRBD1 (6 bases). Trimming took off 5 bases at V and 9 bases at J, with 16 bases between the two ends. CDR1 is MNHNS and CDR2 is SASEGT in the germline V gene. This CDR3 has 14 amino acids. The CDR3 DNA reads TGTGCCAGCAGTCCCCGGGGGGCCGGGAAAAAACTGTTTTTT. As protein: CASSPRGAGKKLFF.

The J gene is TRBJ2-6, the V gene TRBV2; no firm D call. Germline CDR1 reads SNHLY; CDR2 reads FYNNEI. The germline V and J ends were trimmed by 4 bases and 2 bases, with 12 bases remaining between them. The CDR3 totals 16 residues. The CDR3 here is CASSAFLSPGANVLTF. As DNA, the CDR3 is TGTGCCAGCAGTGCCTTTCTAAGTCCTGGGGCCAACGTCCTGACTTTC. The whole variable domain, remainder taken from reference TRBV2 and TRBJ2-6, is EPEVTQTPSHQVTQMGQEVILRCVPISNHLYFYWYRQILGQKVEFLVSFYNNEISEKSEIFDDQFSVERPDGSNFTLKIRSTKLEDSAMYFCASSAFLSPGANVLTFGAGSRLTVL.

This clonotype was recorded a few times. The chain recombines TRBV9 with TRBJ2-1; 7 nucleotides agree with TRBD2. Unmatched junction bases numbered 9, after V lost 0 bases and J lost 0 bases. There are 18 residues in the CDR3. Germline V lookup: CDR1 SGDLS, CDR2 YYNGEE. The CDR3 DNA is TGTGCCAGCAGCGTAGCTCCTAGCGGCCCAAGCTCCTACAATGAGCAGTTCTTC. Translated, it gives CASSVAPSGPSSYNEQFF.

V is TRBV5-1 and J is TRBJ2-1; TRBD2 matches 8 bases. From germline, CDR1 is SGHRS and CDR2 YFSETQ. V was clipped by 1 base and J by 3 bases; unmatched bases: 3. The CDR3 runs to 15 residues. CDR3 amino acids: CASSLTGGGYNEQFF. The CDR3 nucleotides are TGCGCCAGCAGCTTGACGGGAGGGGGCTACAATGAGCAGTTCTTC.

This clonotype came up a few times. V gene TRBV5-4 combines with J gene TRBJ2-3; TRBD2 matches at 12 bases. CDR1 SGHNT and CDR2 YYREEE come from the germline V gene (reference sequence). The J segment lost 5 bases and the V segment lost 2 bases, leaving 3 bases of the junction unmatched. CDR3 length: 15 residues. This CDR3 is CASSFGLAGKDTQYF. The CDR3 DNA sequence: TGTGCCAGCAGCTTTGGACTAGCGGGAAAAGATACGCAGTATTTT.

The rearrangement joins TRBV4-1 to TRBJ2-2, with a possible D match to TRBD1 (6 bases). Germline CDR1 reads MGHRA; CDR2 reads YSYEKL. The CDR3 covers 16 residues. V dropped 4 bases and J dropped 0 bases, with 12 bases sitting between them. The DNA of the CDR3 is TGCGCCAGCAGCCCGCGGTACAGGGCGAACACCGGGGAGCTGTTTTTT. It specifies CASSPRYRANTGELFF.

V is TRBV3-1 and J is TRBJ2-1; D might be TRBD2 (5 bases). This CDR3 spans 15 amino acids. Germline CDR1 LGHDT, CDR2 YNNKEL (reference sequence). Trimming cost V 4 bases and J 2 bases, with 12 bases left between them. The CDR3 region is CASSPSSPTYNEQFF. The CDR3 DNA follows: TGTGCCAGCAGCCCCTCTAGCCCCACCTACAATGAGCAGTTCTTC.

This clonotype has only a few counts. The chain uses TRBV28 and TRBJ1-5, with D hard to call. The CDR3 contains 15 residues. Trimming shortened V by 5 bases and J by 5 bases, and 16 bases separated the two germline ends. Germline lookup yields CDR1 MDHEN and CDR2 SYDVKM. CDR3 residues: CASSIQLTSHQPQHF. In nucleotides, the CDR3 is TGTGCCAGCAGTATACAGCTAACCTCTCATCAGCCCCAGCATTTT.

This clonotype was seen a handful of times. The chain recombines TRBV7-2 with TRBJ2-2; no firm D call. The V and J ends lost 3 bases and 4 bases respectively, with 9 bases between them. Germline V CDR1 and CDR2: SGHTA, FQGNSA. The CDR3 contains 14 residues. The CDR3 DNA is TGTGCCAGCAGCTTCCAAAGAGGCACCGGGGAGCTGTTTTTT. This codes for CASSFQRGTGELFF.

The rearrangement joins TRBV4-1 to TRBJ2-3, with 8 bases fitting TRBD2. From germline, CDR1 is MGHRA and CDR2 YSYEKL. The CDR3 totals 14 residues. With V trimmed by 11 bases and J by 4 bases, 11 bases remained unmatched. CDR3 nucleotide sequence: TGCGCCTCCAGCGCTAGCGGGCCTTCAGATACGCAGTATTTT. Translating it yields CASSASGPSDTQYF.

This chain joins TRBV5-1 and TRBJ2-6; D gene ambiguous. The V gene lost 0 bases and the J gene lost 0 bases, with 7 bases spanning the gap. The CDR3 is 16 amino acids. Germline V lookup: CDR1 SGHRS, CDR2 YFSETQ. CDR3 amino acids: CASSLAGTSGANVLTF. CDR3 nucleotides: TGCGCCAGCAGCTTGGCAGGTACCTCTGGGGCCAACGTCCTGACTTTC.

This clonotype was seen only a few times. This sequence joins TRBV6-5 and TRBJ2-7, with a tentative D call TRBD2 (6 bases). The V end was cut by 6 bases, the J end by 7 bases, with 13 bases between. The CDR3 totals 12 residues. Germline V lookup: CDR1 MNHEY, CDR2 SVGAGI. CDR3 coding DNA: TGTGCCAGCAGACTCGGGAGACAGGAGCAGTACTTC. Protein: CASRLGRQEQYF.

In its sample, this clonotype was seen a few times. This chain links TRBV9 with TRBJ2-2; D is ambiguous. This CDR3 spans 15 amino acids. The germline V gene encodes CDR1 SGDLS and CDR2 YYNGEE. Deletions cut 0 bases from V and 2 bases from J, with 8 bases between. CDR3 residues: CASSVAPPNTGELFF. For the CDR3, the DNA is TGTGCCAGCAGCGTAGCTCCACCCAACACCGGGGAGCTGTTTTTT.

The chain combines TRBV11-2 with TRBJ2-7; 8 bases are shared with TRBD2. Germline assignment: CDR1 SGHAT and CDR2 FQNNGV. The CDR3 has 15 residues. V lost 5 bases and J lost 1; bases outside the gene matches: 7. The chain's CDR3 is CASSTIAGRSYEQYF. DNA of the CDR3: TGTGCCAGCAGCACAATAGCGGGAAGGTCCTACGAGCAGTACTTC.

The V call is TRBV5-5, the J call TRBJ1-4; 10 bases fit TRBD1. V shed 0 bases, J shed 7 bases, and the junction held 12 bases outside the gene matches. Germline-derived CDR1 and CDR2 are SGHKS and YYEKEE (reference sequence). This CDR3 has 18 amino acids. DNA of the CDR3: TGTGCCAGCAGCTTGGTTCCACGGGGGACAGGGGACGCTGAAAAACTGTTTTTT. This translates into CASSLVPRGTGDAEKLFF.

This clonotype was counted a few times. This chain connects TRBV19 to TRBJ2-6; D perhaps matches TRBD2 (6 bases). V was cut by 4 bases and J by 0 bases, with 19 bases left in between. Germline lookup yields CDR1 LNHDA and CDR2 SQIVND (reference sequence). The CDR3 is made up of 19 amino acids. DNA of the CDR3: TGTGCCAGTAGTACCCCGGGAGTGCTAATGAACTCTGGGGCCAACGTCCTGACTTTC. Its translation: CASSTPGVLMNSGANVLTF.

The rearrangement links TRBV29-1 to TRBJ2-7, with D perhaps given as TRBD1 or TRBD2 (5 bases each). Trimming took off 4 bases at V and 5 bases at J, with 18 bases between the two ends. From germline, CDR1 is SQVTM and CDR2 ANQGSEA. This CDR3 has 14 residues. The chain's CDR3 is CSVVIWGNPNEQYF. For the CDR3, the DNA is TGCAGCGTTGTAATTTGGGGGAACCCGAACGAGCAGTACTTC.

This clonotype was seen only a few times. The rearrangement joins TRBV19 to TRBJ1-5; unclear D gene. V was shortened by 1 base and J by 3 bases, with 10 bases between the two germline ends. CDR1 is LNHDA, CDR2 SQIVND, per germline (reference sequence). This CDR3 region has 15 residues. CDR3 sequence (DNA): TGTGCCAGTAGTATAGCTATGGCGGCCAATCAGCCCCAGCATTTT. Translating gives CASSIAMAANQPQHF.

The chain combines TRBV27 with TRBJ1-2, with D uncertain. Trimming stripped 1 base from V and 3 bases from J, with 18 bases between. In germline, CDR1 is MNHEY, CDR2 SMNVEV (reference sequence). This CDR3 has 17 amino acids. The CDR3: CASSLYRRLGADYGYTF. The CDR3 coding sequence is TGTGCCAGCAGTTTATATCGGAGGTTGGGAGCAGACTATGGCTACACCTTC.

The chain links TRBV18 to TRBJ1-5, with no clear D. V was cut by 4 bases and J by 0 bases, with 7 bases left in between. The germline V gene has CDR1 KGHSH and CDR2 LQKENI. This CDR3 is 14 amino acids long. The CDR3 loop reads CASSQAYSNQPQHF. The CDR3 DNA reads TGTGCCAGCTCACAGGCATATAGCAATCAGCCCCAGCATTTT.

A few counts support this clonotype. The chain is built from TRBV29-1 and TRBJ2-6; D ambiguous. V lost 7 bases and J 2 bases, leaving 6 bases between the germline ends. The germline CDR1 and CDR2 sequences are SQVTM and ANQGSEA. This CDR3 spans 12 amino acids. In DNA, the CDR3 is TGCAGCGCTAGGGCTGGGGCCAACGTCCTGACTTTC. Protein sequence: CSARAGANVLTF.

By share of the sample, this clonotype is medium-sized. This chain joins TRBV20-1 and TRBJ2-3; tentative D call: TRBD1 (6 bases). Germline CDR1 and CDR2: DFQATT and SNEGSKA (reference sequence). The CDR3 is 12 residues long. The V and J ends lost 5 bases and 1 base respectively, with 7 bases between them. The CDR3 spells CSAEGGTDTQYF. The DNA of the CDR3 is TGCAGTGCTGAGGGGGGCACAGATACGCAGTATTTT.